This TCR beta chain emerged from a study of spatial heterogeneity in lung cancer. Study in general: The study sequenced follow-up PBMC samples when they were available, at a median of about two years after resection.

TCRdb processed the 5' RACE reads anew with MiXCR; each CDR3 protein has one entry. The top ten hold 21% of the sample, which has about 94,000 distinct CDR3 sequences, 15% to 20% seen once. Time point reported: blood at routine non-recurrence follow-up after resection. Germline CDR1 is SGHDT and CDR2 is YYEEEE. V shed 4 bases and J 5 bases; nucleotides not matched to a gene: 6. The length of the CDR3 is 15 residues. The clonotype was recovered from a male donor with early-stage non-small cell lung cancer. This sample comprised PBMCs, obtained at follow-up. The chain employs TRBV5-6 and TRBJ2-3; TRBD2 agrees at 11 bases. CDR3 amino acids: CASSTLAGGEDTQYF. The CDR3 DNA is TGTGCCAGCAGCACCCTAGCGGGGGGCGAAGATACGCAGTATTTT.